Following are 14 T cell receptor beta chains from one sample sequenced in a study of T cell therapy after organ transplantation. Sequencing was performed with immunoSEQ multiplex PCR; in TCRdb, only in-frame clones are kept and a portion is missing. Found here are 51,000 or so clones, about 94% of them singletons; the top ten hold about 2.9%. What these receptors recognize is not known. The sequencing used CD8+ T cells from blood, collected before autologous CMV-specific T cell therapy. The receptor source for this set is a human patient who had received a solid organ transplant and had CMV disease.

The chain joins TRBV5-4 to TRBJ2-7; D is unclear. The CDR3 has 13 residues. Germline V lookup: CDR1 SGHNT, CDR2 YYREEE (reference sequence). V lost 0 bases and J 1 base, leaving 5 bases between the germline ends. The CDR3 DNA reads as TGTGCCAGCAGCTTGGACGGGTCCTACGAGCAGTACTTC. Translated, it gives CASSLDGSYEQYF.

The genes are TRBV15 and TRBJ1-3; D not certain. From germline, CDR1 is LNHNV and CDR2 YYDKDF (reference sequence). This CDR3 spans 17 amino acids. Trimming took 2 bases from V and 0 from J, leaving 14 bases between them. The CDR3 nucleotides read TGTGCCACCAGCAGAAGCCCAGGCGAGAGCTCTGGAAACACCATATATTTT. It yields the protein CATSRSPGESSGNTIYF.

The V call is TRBV4-1, the J call TRBJ1-5; D is perhaps TRBD1 (5 bases). Germline CDR1 is MGHRA and CDR2 is YSYEKL. This CDR3 comprises 15 residues. Trimming removed 4 bases from V and 5 bases from J, with 15 bases in between. This CDR3 reads CASSLPGDEDQPQHF. The CDR3 DNA follows: TGCGCCAGCAGCCTCCCGGGGGATGAGGATCAGCCCCAGCATTTT.

The V and J genes are TRBV7-9 and TRBJ2-7; D assignment may be TRBD1 or TRBD2 (5 bases each). V was cut by 6 bases and J by 4 bases, with 16 bases left in between. Germline-derived CDR1 and CDR2 are SEHNR and FQNEAQ (reference sequence). The CDR3 has 14 residues. The CDR3 DNA sequence: TGTGCCAGCAGTCCCGAGGGGCCCCTTTACGAGCAGTACTTC. Translated: CASSPEGPLYEQYF.

The chain carries TRBV27 and TRBJ2-7; D may correspond to TRBD1 or TRBD2 (5 bases each). Germline loops: CDR1 MNHEY, CDR2 SMNVEV (reference sequence). Trimming cost V 3 bases and J 4 bases, with 13 bases left between them. This CDR3 spans 14 amino acids. DNA of the CDR3: TGTGCCAGCAGTTTGAGGGGACCCTCGTACGAGCAGTACTTC. It translates to CASSLRGPSYEQYF.

The chain uses TRBV6-6 and TRBJ2-7; maybe TRBD2 (5 bases). The CDR3 length is 13 residues. Trimming left V 0 bases short and J 12 bases short, with 15 bases between. Per the germline V gene, CDR1 is MNHNY and CDR2 is SVGAGI (reference sequence). CDR3 in amino acids: CASSYSYGDRLYF. The CDR3 DNA reads TGTGCCAGCAGTTACTCATACGGGGATCGGCTGTACTTC.

The chain has TRBV19 and TRBJ1-1; possibly TRBD1 for D (5 bases). The V and J ends lost 9 bases and 5 bases respectively, with 19 bases between them. Germline CDR1 is LNHDA and CDR2 is SQIVND (reference sequence). The CDR3 length is 14 residues. CDR3 nucleotide sequence: TGTGCCAGCACTTCAAGAGGGGCTCCGACTGAAGCTTTCTTT. Protein product: CASTSRGAPTEAFF.

This clone was counted a single time. The chain combines TRBV11-2 with TRBJ2-3; possibly TRBD2 for D (6 bases). The V and J ends lost 8 bases and 0 bases respectively, with 6 bases between them. This CDR3 region has 12 residues. From germline, CDR1 is SGHAT and CDR2 FQNNGV. CDR3 region: CASGGSTDTQYF. The CDR3 DNA reads TGTGCCAGCGGGGGGAGCACAGATACGCAGTATTTT. The whole variable domain, filled in from reference TRBV11-2 and TRBJ2-3, reads EAGVAQSPRYKIIEKRQSVAFWCNPISGHATLYWYQQILGQGPKLLIQFQNNGVVDDSQLPKDRFSAERLKGVDSTLKIQPAKLEDSAVYLCASGGSTDTQYFGPGTRLTVL.

Details on this clone: The same CDR3 can be traced to other DNA sequences in this sample. The chain is built from TRBV25-1 and TRBJ1-1, with D hard to call. The CDR3 consists of 11 residues. Trimming pared 4 bases from V and 4 bases from J, leaving 4 bases between. Germline V gene lookup returns CDR1 MGHDK and CDR2 SYGVNS. DNA of the CDR3: TGTGCCAGCAGTGCCCTCACTGAAGCTTTCTTT. Amino acids: CASSALTEAFF.

The chain has TRBV19 and TRBJ2-7, with TRBD2 as a possible D gene (6 bases). V lost 2 bases and J lost 6, with 14 bases in between. The CDR3 sequence is 14 residues long. Germline CDR1 is LNHDA and CDR2 is SQIVND (reference sequence). For the CDR3, the DNA is TGTGCCAGTAGTATAACGGGAGAGTTGGCCGAGCAGTACTTC. Its protein is CASSITGELAEQYF.

The chain uses TRBV30 and TRBJ2-7, with D possibly being TRBD1 (6 bases). CDR1 GTSNPN and CDR2 SVGIG come from the germline V gene (reference sequence). Between the trimmed V and J ends, which lost 2 bases and 5 bases, there was a span of 13 bases. The CDR3 has 13 residues. DNA of the CDR3: TGTGCCTGGAGTACCCAGGGGATCAACGAGCAGTACTTC. Its translation is CAWSTQGINEQYF.

The chain couples TRBV19 to TRBJ2-6; D tentatively reads TRBD1 or TRBD2 (6 bases each). Trimming left V 1 base short and J 1 base short, with 17 bases between. This CDR3 region has 19 residues. Germline values: CDR1 LNHDA, CDR2 SQIVND (reference sequence). This CDR3 is CASSIVPGARPSGANVLTF. DNA of the CDR3: TGTGCCAGTAGTATAGTGCCGGGGGCGAGGCCATCTGGGGCCAACGTCCTGACTTTC. Supplemented by reference TRBV19 and TRBJ2-6, the full variable domain reads DGGITQSPKYLFRKEGQNVTLSCEQNLNHDAMYWYRQDPGQGLRLIYYSQIVNDFQKGDIAEGYSVSREKKESFPLTVTSAQKNPTAFYLCASSIVPGARPSGANVLTFGAGSRLTVL.

The chain recombines TRBV2 with TRBJ1-3; a weak D match, TRBD1 (6 bases). The germline gives CDR1 SNHLY, CDR2 FYNNEI. Trimming cost V 2 bases and J 3 bases, with 11 bases left between them. The CDR3 is 15 amino acids. The CDR3 spells CASSEPGAGGNTIYF. In DNA, the CDR3 is TGTGCCAGCAGTGAACCGGGGGCGGGTGGAAACACCATATATTTT.

The chain links TRBV5-1 to TRBJ2-7; D is tentatively TRBD1 or TRBD2 (5 bases each). Deletions cut 5 bases from V and 0 bases from J, with 12 bases between. This CDR3 is 14 amino acids long. Germline values: CDR1 SGHRS, CDR2 YFSETQ. This chain's CDR3 is CASRPTADSYEQYF. CDR3 bases: TGCGCCAGCAGGCCGACAGCGGACTCCTACGAGCAGTACTTC. Supplemented by reference TRBV5-1 and TRBJ2-7, the full variable domain reads KAGVTQTPRYLIKTRGQQVTLSCSPISGHRSVSWYQQTPGQGLQFLFEYFSETQRNKGNFPGRFSGRQFSNSRSEMNVSTLELGDSALYLCASRPTADSYEQYFGPGTRLTVT.